The clone carrying this T cell receptor (beta chain) showed up just a few times. One entry per CDR3 protein, called by TCRdb with MiXCR from the RACE reads. The repertoire holds roughly 380,000 distinct CDR3 sequences, with around 6% as singletons. This sample is drawn from a study of human T cells and chemical hapten exposure. In the study overall: The study enrolled mostly female patients with alopecia areata, totalis or universalis.

The sample's time point: patch test 2, 6 weeks after DPC sensitization. Treatment indicated: therapeutic diphenylcyclopropenone sensitization with weekly scalp DPC. Unfractionated whole blood yielded the extracted total RNA. Germline V gene lookup returns CDR1 SQVTM and CDR2 ANQGSEA. CDR3 length: 11 amino acids. Between the trimmed V and J ends, which lost 3 bases and 5 bases, there was a span of 8 bases. This clonotype originated in a woman aged 18-29 years with alopecia areata. Some clones in this sample may be carry-over from other donors' samples. Specimen: whole blood, collected in connection with sensitization to the hapten diphenylcyclopropenone (DPC). The rearrangement joins TRBV29-1 to TRBJ2-7; D remains ambiguous. CDR3 region: CSVERENEQYF. The CDR3 region has the DNA TGCAGCGTTGAGCGAGAAAACGAGCAGTACTTC.